Listed below are T cell receptor beta chains from one sample, sequenced in a study of cytomegalovirus exposure and HLA in healthy donors. Assay used: immunoSEQ multiplex PCR; TCRdb lists only in-frame clones, some missing. The sample holds 180,000 or so clones; about 86% are singletons and the top ten take roughly 0.34%. The specimen sequenced was PBMCs. The receptors were gathered from a woman under 40 in good health and CMV-seronegative. The CDR3 runs from the conserved cysteine through the conserved F or W. The D gene is left open where the match is weak. The listing skips clone size in some rows; elsewhere it reads once, few, many or a size class.

clone size	V gene	J gene	D gene	CDR3 DNA	CDR3 protein
-	TRBV5-1	TRBJ2-2	TRBD1	TGCGCCAGCAGCCCGGGACAGGGCGACACCGGGGAGCTGTTTTTT	CASSPGQGDTGELFF
-	TRBV27	TRBJ1-2	-	TGTGCCAGCAGTTTATCTGCGCGGGGGGGGATCTTTCTAAACTATGGCTACACCTTC	CASSLSARGGIFLNYGYTF
-	TRBV6-6	TRBJ2-3	TRBD2	TGTGCCATCAGGCCCGGACTAGTGAGCACAGATACGCAGTATTTT	CAIRPGLVSTDTQYF
-	TRBV6-5	TRBJ1-1	-	TGTGCCAGCTCCTCGGGGGTGAACACTGAAGCTTTCTTT	CASSSGVNTEAFF
few	TRBV2	TRBJ2-7	TRBD2	TGTGCCAGCATCGGACTAGCGGGGGGAGAGCAGTACTTC	CASIGLAGGEQYF
-	TRBV6-1	TRBJ2-7	-	TGTGCCAGCAGTCTCCCAGGGGACTACGAGCAGTACTTC	CASSLPGDYEQYF
once	TRBV10-3	TRBJ2-1	TRBD2	TGTGCCATCAGTGATGGTAGCGGGAGGCTAACAGCCAGCTACAATGAGCAGTTCTTC	CAISDGSGRLTASYNEQFF
-	TRBV25-1	TRBJ2-7	-	TGTGCCAGCAGTGAATCCTCAGGGGTCTACGAGCAGTACTTC	CASSESSGVYEQYF
-	TRBV5-1	TRBJ2-3	-	TGCGCCAGCAGCCCTGATCAGGGTTTGGATACGCAGTATTTT	CASSPDQGLDTQYF
-	TRBV25-1	TRBJ2-7	-	TGTGCCAGCAGCAGGGATCGATCAGGGGGGGAGCAGTACTTC	CASSRDRSGGEQYF
-	TRBV27	TRBJ2-1	-	TGTGCCAGCAGTTTATTGGGGCCTCTTAATGAGCAGTTCTTC	CASSLLGPLNEQFF
once	TRBV5-6	TRBJ1-1	-	TGTGCCAGCAGCCCGATCGGGGGCACTGAAGCTTTCTTT	CASSPIGGTEAFF
-	TRBV5-1	TRBJ2-2	-	TGCGCCAGCAGCTTCCAGGACTCCGGGGAGCTGTTTTTT	CASSFQDSGELFF
-	TRBV27	TRBJ2-3	-	TGTGCCAGCAGTTTATCGGGAAAGCGGAATTGGCCTACGGATACGCAGTATTTT	CASSLSGKRNWPTDTQYF
once	TRBV19	TRBJ2-7	TRBD1	TGTGCCAGTAGTATCACAGGGGCCTACGAGCAGTACTTC	CASSITGAYEQYF
once	TRBV7-9	TRBJ2-7	-	TGTGCCAGCAGCCCTAGCTGGGGAGCGGAAGAGTACGAGCAGTACTTC	CASSPSWGAEEYEQYF
-	TRBV19	TRBJ1-1	-	TGTGCCAGTAGTATACTGACAGGTTTAAGGACTGAAGCTTTCTTT	CASSILTGLRTEAFF
-	TRBV28	TRBJ1-3	-	TGTGCCAGCAGTTCCGGGGGGACCGACGGAAACACCATATATTTT	CASSSGGTDGNTIYF
-	TRBV29-1	TRBJ1-2	-	TGCAGCGTTGAAGACGTGTATGGCTACACCTTC	CSVEDVYGYTF
-	TRBV7-8	TRBJ2-7	-	TGTGCCAGCAGCTTAGCGGGCACGTACTACGAGCAGTACTTC	CASSLAGTYYEQYF
-	TRBV28	TRBJ2-1	TRBD2	TGTGCCAGCAGTTTCCCTAGCGGGAGTTTTATGTACAATGAGCAGTTCTTC	CASSFPSGSFMYNEQFF
-	TRBV5-1	TRBJ2-7	-	TGCGCCAGCAGCTTGGGGGGGACAAGACGGGAGCAGTACTTC	CASSLGGTRREQYF
-	TRBV6-6	TRBJ1-2	-	TGTGCCAGCAGTTACTCGGGGGGTGATGGCTACACCTTC	CASSYSGGDGYTF
-	TRBV7-3	TRBJ2-7	TRBD1	TGTGCCAGCAGCTTAGGGACAGGGGTCGACGAGCAGTACTTC	CASSLGTGVDEQYF
-	TRBV27	TRBJ2-5	-	TGTGCCAGCAGTTTCGTAGCCCGGGGGGAGACCCAGTACTTC	CASSFVARGETQYF
-	TRBV27	TRBJ2-5	-	TGTGCCAGCAAGCTGGCGGGTCCCCTCCAAGAGACCCAGTACTTC	CASKLAGPLQETQYF
-	TRBV4-1	TRBJ2-3	TRBD2	TGCGCCAGCAGCCTTCTCCCACTAGCGGGGGGGCCTGATACGCAGTATTTT	CASSLLPLAGGPDTQYF
-	TRBV7-7	TRBJ2-2	TRBD2	TGTGCTAGCAGCTTAGCTAGCGGGACGGGGGCCGGGGAGCTGTTTTTT	CASSLASGTGAGELFF
-	TRBV2	TRBJ1-1	-	TGTGCCAGCAGTGAAAGAACAGGGAACACTGAAGCTTTCTTT	CASSERTGNTEAFF
-	TRBV7-9	TRBJ2-3	-	TGTGCCAGCAGCCTCTCCGTGGATACGCAGTATTTT	CASSLSVDTQYF
-	TRBV5-1	TRBJ2-1	TRBD2	TGCGCCAGCAGCTCGGCCGGGACTAGCGCCCTCGGGGAGCAGTTCTTC	CASSSAGTSALGEQFF
-	TRBV9	TRBJ2-3	TRBD2	TGTGCCAGCAGCGCCGGACTAGCGGGGGTAGATACGCAGTATTTT	CASSAGLAGVDTQYF
-	TRBV10-3	TRBJ2-7	TRBD2	TGTGCCATCAGACCCGGACTAGCGGGAAGCGAGCAGTACTTC	CAIRPGLAGSEQYF
-	TRBV9	TRBJ2-3	TRBD2	TGTGCCAGCAGCGTAGAACTAGCGCGCGGAGATACGCAGTATTTT	CASSVELARGDTQYF
once	TRBV7-9	TRBJ2-1	-	TGTGCCAGCAGCATCGACGGGGACAATGAGCAGTTCTTC	CASSIDGDNEQFF
-	TRBV5-8	TRBJ2-1	TRBD1	TGTGCCAGCAGCTTGGGGACAGGGCGATACAATGAGCAGTTCTTC	CASSLGTGRYNEQFF
-	TRBV28	TRBJ2-7	-	TGTGCCAGCAGCTTCCCCGCCCAGAACGAGCAGTACTTC	CASSFPAQNEQYF
-	TRBV28	TRBJ1-5	-	TGTGCCAGCAGTTCTCATGTTATAGGAGACCATAGCAATCAGCCCCAGCATTTT	CASSSHVIGDHSNQPQHF
-	TRBV12-5	TRBJ2-5	-	TGTGCTAGTGGTTTAGGGGTGGGGAACCAAGAGACCCAGTACTTC	CASGLGVGNQETQYF
-	TRBV11-2	TRBJ1-2	TRBD1	TGTGCCAGCAGCTACTTCCGGGACAGGGGGCGCGGAGGGGGCTACACCTTC	CASSYFRDRGRGGGYTF
-	TRBV19	TRBJ2-1	TRBD2	TGTGCCAGTAGTCCCGGACTAGCCAATGAGCAGTTCTTC	CASSPGLANEQFF
once	TRBV6-1	TRBJ2-1	TRBD1	TGTGCCAGCAGTGAAAGGGACAGGGGGCAGAATGAGCAGTTCTTC	CASSERDRGQNEQFF
-	TRBV7-8	TRBJ2-1	TRBD1	TGTGCCAGCAGCTCCAAGGGGGCCCGGTTGGGTGAGCAGTTCTTC	CASSSKGARLGEQFF
once	TRBV28	TRBJ1-3	TRBD1	TGTGCCAGCAGTTTCACCGGGACAGGCTCTGGAAACACCATATATTTT	CASSFTGTGSGNTIYF
-	TRBV6-6	TRBJ2-7	-	TGTGCCAGCAGTCTCGGGACTCCGCGGGAGCAGTACTTC	CASSLGTPREQYF
-	TRBV6-1	TRBJ2-7	TRBD1	TGTGCCAGCAGTAAGGGACAGGGGTCAATCTACGAGCAGTACTTC	CASSKGQGSIYEQYF
-	TRBV18	TRBJ2-3	-	TGTGCCAGCTCATCGCAGGGGTACAATAAGGATACGCAGTATTTT	CASSSQGYNKDTQYF